A single sample gave rise to the 3 T cell receptor beta chains below, sequenced in a study of T cells in Graves' hyperthyroidism and ophthalmopathy (dated by TCRdb to between 2018 and 2021). Libraries were built with multiplex PCR. Sequencing was carried out with an Illumina HiSeq 2000. The TCR beta CDR3 regions were amplified from RNA transcripts. For the first round of RT-PCR on the TCR CDR3, the HTBI primer set was used together with the Qiagen OneStep RT-PCR kit. TCRdb trimmed the raw reads at Q25, called clones with MiXCR and kept productive beta chains. Each entry is one CDR3 protein sequence, shown with its most common DNA and genes. This sample lists 450,000 to 700,000 distinct CDR3 sequences; approximately 44% were detected once. Around a fifth of the sample is held by the ten biggest clonotypes. The sample consisted of peripheral blood or thyroid tissue (not recorded which). These receptors originate from an adult woman with Graves' disease, either hyperthyroidism or ophthalmopathy (not recorded which).

J is TRBJ2-7 and V is TRBV25-1, with D tentatively TRBD1 or TRBD2 (5 bases each). Germline V lookup: CDR1 MGHDK, CDR2 SYGVNS. The V gene lost 6 bases and the J gene lost 3 bases, with 18 bases spanning the gap. The CDR3 has 15 amino acids. The CDR3 sequence is CASSGAGTVFYEQYF. CDR3 DNA sequence: TGTGCCAGCAGCGGAGCCGGGACGGTATTCTACGAGCAGTACTTC.

In its sample, this clonotype was seen many times. The V and J genes are TRBV27 and TRBJ1-2; D not resolved. Trimming stripped 0 bases from V and 5 bases from J, with 13 bases between. The CDR3 length is 15 residues. CDR1 and CDR2 (germline): MNHEY, SMNVEV (reference sequence). The CDR3 DNA sequence: TGTGCCAGCAGTTTATCAGGGCTGTTTCGGTATGGCTACACCTTC. This encodes CASSLSGLFRYGYTF.

This clonotype was picked up many times. The chain links TRBV7-9 to TRBJ1-4; D perhaps matches TRBD1 (5 bases). This CDR3 has 14 residues. CDR1 is SEHNR and CDR2 is FQNEAQ in the germline V gene (reference sequence). V was cut by 1 base and J by 3 bases, with 6 bases left in between. This CDR3 is CASSLGRANEKLFF. As DNA, the CDR3 is TGTGCCAGCAGCTTAGGCAGGGCTAATGAAAAACTGTTTTTT.